A single sample gave rise to the 16 T cell receptor beta chains below, sequenced in a study of early T cells in non-severe SARS-CoV-2 infection. TCRdb re-called the 5' RACE reads through MiXCR, storing one row per CDR3 protein. The table includes tens of thousands of distinct CDR3 sequences, about 5% detected once. The sample was whole blood. All receptors come from an adult who was a healthcare worker with PCR-confirmed SARS-CoV-2 infection or an uninfected control (not recorded which).

This clonotype was detected only a few times. The gene calls are TRBV7-3 and TRBJ2-3, with TRBD1 matching over 7 bases. The ends lost 5 bases at V and 0 bases at J; junction bases unmatched: 8. Germline assignment: CDR1 SGHTA and CDR2 FQGTGA. The CDR3 sequence is 16 residues long. CDR3: CASSPFGTVSTDTQYF. In DNA, the CDR3 is TGTGCCAGCAGCCCCTTCGGGACAGTGAGCACAGATACGCAGTATTTT.

This clonotype occurred many times. In DNA form, the CDR3 reads TGTGCCAGCAGTTACTCTGAGGTCCATGAGCAGTTCTTC. Protein product: CASSYSEVHEQFF. This sequence joins TRBV6-2 or TRBV6-3 and TRBJ2-1; D not resolved. This CDR3 has 13 residues. Trimming cost V 0 bases and J 8 bases, with 8 bases left between them. CDR1 and CDR2 from the germline V gene are MNHEY and SVGEGT.

There are many counts of this clonotype. The chain recombines TRBV20-1 with TRBJ2-2, with 8 bases lining up with TRBD1. The J segment lost 3 bases and the V segment lost 6 bases, leaving 0 bases of the junction unmatched. Looked up from germline, CDR1 is DFQATT and CDR2 is SNEGSKA (reference sequence). The CDR3 length is 12 residues. The CDR3, as DNA: TGCAGTGCGGACAGGGACACCGGGGAGCTGTTTTTT. It translates to CSADRDTGELFF.

This clonotype was counted between two and nine times. This sequence joins TRBV12-3 or TRBV12-4 and TRBJ1-3; no definite D call. The CDR3 loop spans 15 amino acids. V shed 4 bases and J shed 4 bases, with 14 bases lying between them. The chain's CDR3 is CASSSFGRSGNTIYF. The CDR3 nucleotides are TGTGCCAGCAGTTCCTTTGGTCGGTCCGGAAACACCATATATTTT.

The chain links TRBV3-1 to TRBJ1-1; D not certain. The germline V gene has CDR1 LGHDT and CDR2 YNNKEL (reference sequence). Trimming took off 0 bases at V and 3 bases at J, with 11 bases between the two ends. There are 15 residues in the CDR3. CDR3 coding DNA: TGTGCCAGCAGCCAAGATCCAGTATCCTACACTGAAGCTTTCTTT. Translation gives CASSQDPVSYTEAFF.

There are many counts of this clonotype. The chain carries TRBV10-2 and TRBJ1-5; D may be TRBD1 (5 bases). Germline assignment: CDR1 WSHSY and CDR2 SAAADI. V shed 8 bases and J shed 3 bases, with 17 bases lying between them. This CDR3 region has 15 residues. Here the CDR3 DNA reads TGCGCCAGCTTCTCTGGGGCAGGAGACAATCAGCCCCAGCATTTT. This encodes CASFSGAGDNQPQHF.

This clonotype was seen many times. The J gene is TRBJ1-1, the V gene TRBV2; D might be TRBD1 (5 bases). The CDR3 spans 15 residues. Germline values: CDR1 SNHLY, CDR2 FYNNEI. Trimming left V 0 bases short and J 6 bases short, with 14 bases between. The CDR3: CASSEAGREAAEAFF. The CDR3 DNA sequence: TGTGCCAGCAGTGAAGCGGGCAGGGAAGCCGCTGAAGCTTTCTTT.

This clonotype appeared many times. J is TRBJ2-7 and V is TRBV27, with 9 bases matching TRBD1. J gave up 3 bases and V 7 bases, and 7 bases lay outside the gene matches. Per the germline V gene, CDR1 is MNHEY and CDR2 is SMNVEV (reference sequence). CDR3 length: 14 residues. The DNA of the CDR3 is TGTGCCAGCAAGGACTGGGGACAGGGCTACGAGCAGTACTTC. It specifies CASKDWGQGYEQYF.

There are many counts of this clonotype. V and J are TRBV11-2 and TRBJ2-2; 9 positions agree with TRBD2. Germline V gene lookup returns CDR1 SGHAT and CDR2 FQNNGV. V was clipped by 5 bases and J by 6 bases; unmatched bases: 10. The CDR3 runs to 16 residues. The CDR3 here is CASSPVMGLAAGELFF. In nucleotides, the CDR3 is TGTGCCAGCAGCCCAGTAATGGGACTAGCCGCCGGGGAGCTGTTTTTT.

This clonotype appeared many times. The rearrangement uses TRBV6-6 and TRBJ2-4; D ambiguous. CDR1 MNHNY and CDR2 SVGAGI come from the germline V gene (reference sequence). V was shortened by 2 bases and J by 0 bases, with 11 bases between the two germline ends. CDR3 length: 16 amino acids. CDR3 sequence (DNA): TGTGCCAGCAGTTACCAAGACTCACTAGCCAAAAACATTCAGTACTTC. The encoded protein is CASSYQDSLAKNIQYF.

The V and J genes are TRBV10-3 and TRBJ1-2; D is unclear. V dropped 4 bases and J dropped 2 bases, with 8 bases sitting between them. Germline CDR1 ENHRY, CDR2 SYGVKD. This CDR3 spans 13 amino acids. CDR3 nucleotides: TGTGCCATCAGTGTGGAACGGAACTATGGCTACACCTTC. Its protein is CAISVERNYGYTF.

This clonotype was detected ten times or more. This sequence joins TRBV5-1 and TRBJ1-3; 7 nucleotides agree with TRBD1. CDR1 SGHRS and CDR2 YFSETQ come from the germline V gene. This CDR3 has 16 residues. V shed 3 bases and J 0 bases; nucleotides not matched to a gene: 6. The CDR3, as DNA: TGCGCCAGCAGCTCGGGACAGACCATCTCTGGAAACACCATATATTTT. This sequence encodes CASSSGQTISGNTIYF. The entire variable domain, with the rest obtained from reference TRBV5-1 and TRBJ1-3, is as follows: KAGVTQTPRYLIKTRGQQVTLSCSPISGHRSVSWYQQTPGQGLQFLFEYFSETQRNKGNFPGRFSGRQFSNSRSEMNVSTLELGDSALYLCASSSGQTISGNTIYFGEGSWLTVV.

This clonotype was detected ten times or more. CDR3 residues: CASRRGPNTEAFF. CDR3 DNA sequence: TGTGCCAGCAGAAGGGGCCCGAACACTGAAGCTTTCTTT. The gene calls are TRBV6-6 and TRBJ1-1; D is perhaps TRBD1 (5 bases). Germline V lookup: CDR1 MNHNY, CDR2 SVGAGI (reference sequence). The V end lost 6 bases, the J end lost 1 base, and 9 bases lay between the germline ends. The CDR3 totals 13 residues.

This clonotype was recorded a few times. The chain combines TRBV20-1 with TRBJ2-5; D is possibly TRBD2 (7 bases). This CDR3 has 14 residues. The ends were cut back, 3 bases at V and 1 base at J, with 12 bases in the middle. In germline, CDR1 is DFQATT, CDR2 SNEGSKA (reference sequence). The DNA for the CDR3 is TGCAGTGCTAGGACCGGGGGGCCCCAAGAGACCCAGTACTTC. It is translated as CSARTGGPQETQYF.

This clonotype was seen ten or more times. The CDR3 nucleotides are TGTGCCAGCAGCTTATCTCTTACTAGCGGGGGGGCCTATGAGCAGTTCTTC. It encodes CASSLSLTSGGAYEQFF. This chain uses TRBV11-3 with TRBJ2-1, with TRBD2 matching 13 bases. This CDR3 spans 17 amino acids. Germline V gives CDR1 SGHNT, CDR2 YENEEA. Losses at the gene ends were 2 bases for V and 8 bases for J; bases not matched to a gene: 9. Filled out from reference TRBV11-3 and TRBJ2-1, the complete variable domain reads EAGVVQSPRYKIIEKKQPVAFWCNPISGHNTLYWYLQNLGQGPELLIRYENEEAVDDSQLPKDRFSAERLKGVDSTLKIQPAELGDSAVYLCASSLSLTSGGAYEQFFGPGTRLTVL.

This clonotype was recorded at least ten times. The genes are TRBV28 and TRBJ1-1; D is perhaps TRBD1 (6 bases). The CDR3 is made up of 15 amino acids. Trimming shortened V by 5 bases and J by 5 bases, and 18 bases separated the two germline ends. Germline CDR1 MDHEN, CDR2 SYDVKM. CDR3 in DNA: TGTGCCAGCAGTCTGCCCCAGGGGATTCGGACTGAAGCTTTCTTT. Amino acids: CASSLPQGIRTEAFF.